Given below is one TCR beta chain in context. CDR3 length: 14 amino acids. The V gene's germline CDR1 is MNHNY and CDR2 SVGAGI (reference sequence). V lost 0 bases to trimming and J lost 4 bases, with 7 bases between them. This entry is derived from a study of blood T cell repertoires in COVID-19. Study context: The United States, Italy and Spain supplied acute and convalescent COVID-19 samples. In each case, the material was cDNA or gDNA derived from T cells, B-cell-depleted T cells, or PBMCs.

How the authors handled the data: Estimates of nucleated cell counts were drawn from the amplification of reference gene primers. The assay was immunoSEQ multiplex PCR, and TCRdb's table has in-frame clones only and misses some. V and J calls and clone size come straight from that table; D and trimming were deduced from the DNA. The table lists about 250,000 clones, about 80% of them singletons, with around 4% in the top ten. The J gene is TRBJ1-3, the V gene TRBV6-6; D not resolved. The origin of this receptor is a man in his forties or fifties with active or convalescent COVID-19. The sample comprised peripheral blood. DNA for the CDR3: TGTGCCAGCAGTTACTCACAGCGGGGAAACACCATATATTTT. Amino acids: CASSYSQRGNTIYF.